These T cell receptor beta chains were read from a single sample in a study of T cells after posttransplantation cyclophosphamide. The repertoire was sequenced with immunoSEQ multiplex PCR; TCRdb's copy has only in-frame clones and lacks some. The data hold about 22,000 clones, with 95% to 98% observed a single time. Sequencing used naive CD4+ T cells sorted from PBMCs. Every receptor here comes from a man aged 50-60 years in good health, CMV-negative, and a related stem cell transplant donor. The CDR3 runs from the conserved cysteine through the conserved F or W. A D gene is named only where the DNA matches it firmly. The listing skips clone size in some rows; elsewhere it reads once, few, many or a size class.

J: TRBJ1-2
D: .
V: TRBV6-1
size: .
CDR3: CASSGEGYGYTF
DNA: TGTGCCAGCAGTGGGGAGGGCTATGGCTACACCTTC

J: TRBJ1-1
D: .
V: TRBV19
size: .
CDR3: CASSASAGTEAFF
DNA: TGTGCCAGTAGTGCAAGCGCGGGAACTGAAGCTTTCTTT

J: TRBJ1-1
D: TRBD1
V: TRBV11-1
size: .
CDR3: CASSSGQGGNTEAFF
DNA: TGTGCCAGCAGCTCAGGACAGGGGGGTAACACTGAAGCTTTCTTT

J: TRBJ2-7
D: .
V: TRBV18
size: .
CDR3: CASSPPRAQAYEQYF
DNA: TGTGCCAGCTCACCACCCAGGGCACAGGCCTACGAGCAGTACTTC

J: TRBJ1-3
D: .
V: TRBV30
size: .
CDR3: CAWSVIGNTIYF
DNA: TGTGCCTGGAGTGTTATTGGAAACACCATATATTTT

J: TRBJ1-1
D: .
V: TRBV2
size: .
CDR3: CASGRDMNTEAFF
DNA: TGTGCCAGCGGGAGGGATATGAACACTGAAGCTTTCTTT

J: TRBJ2-3
D: .
V: TRBV27
size: .
CDR3: CATSREVGSDTQYF
DNA: TGTGCCACCAGCCGAGAGGTCGGTTCAGATACGCAGTATTTT

J: TRBJ2-5
D: TRBD1
V: TRBV7-7
size: once
CDR3: CASSPTGTGQETQYF
DNA: TGTGCCAGCAGCCCAACCGGGACAGGCCAAGAGACCCAGTACTTC

J: TRBJ2-1
D: TRBD1
V: TRBV5-1
size: .
CDR3: CASSLETGHEQFF
DNA: TGCGCCAGCAGCTTGGAGACAGGGCATGAGCAGTTCTTC

J: TRBJ2-5
D: .
V: TRBV5-8
size: .
CDR3: CASSLVGHSPQETQYF
DNA: TGTGCCAGCAGCTTGGTGGGACACAGCCCACAAGAGACCCAGTACTTC

J: TRBJ1-4
D: .
V: TRBV11-2
size: .
CDR3: CASSSQGSTNEKLFF
DNA: TGTGCCAGCAGCTCCCAGGGTTCAACTAATGAAAAACTGTTTTTT

J: TRBJ1-1
D: TRBD1
V: TRBV11-3
size: once
CDR3: CASSHRTGKAFF
DNA: TGTGCCAGCAGCCACCGGACAGGTAAAGCTTTCTTT

J: TRBJ2-1
D: TRBD2
V: TRBV7-2
size: .
CDR3: CASSLAAGAYNEQFF
DNA: TGTGCCAGCAGCTTAGCGGCGGGAGCCTACAATGAGCAGTTCTTC

J: TRBJ1-4
D: TRBD1
V: TRBV5-1
size: .
CDR3: CASSREGAPNEKLFF
DNA: TGCGCCAGCAGTCGAGAGGGGGCACCTAATGAAAAACTGTTTTTT

J: TRBJ1-1
D: .
V: TRBV18
size: .
CDR3: CASSPDTRNTEAFF
DNA: TGTGCCAGCTCACCCGATACAAGGAACACTGAAGCTTTCTTT

J: TRBJ1-1
D: .
V: TRBV7-9
size: .
CDR3: CASSLEQITEAFF
DNA: TGTGCCAGCAGCTTAGAACAGATCACTGAAGCTTTCTTT

J: TRBJ1-2
D: TRBD1
V: TRBV2
size: .
CDR3: CASSHGTAILWSYGYTF
DNA: TGTGCCAGCAGTCATGGGACAGCAATCCTTTGGTCCTATGGCTACACCTTC

J: TRBJ2-5
D: .
V: TRBV5-4
size: .
CDR3: CASSLAVRGETQYF
DNA: TGTGCCAGCAGCTTGGCGGTACGAGGAGAGACCCAGTACTTC

J: TRBJ1-1
D: .
V: TRBV11-2
size: .
CDR3: CASTIQWAAGSEAFF
DNA: TGTGCCAGCACCATCCAGTGGGCAGCAGGTAGTGAAGCTTTCTTT

J: TRBJ2-3
D: .
V: TRBV5-1
size: .
CDR3: CASSLAGGPDTQYF
DNA: TGCGCCAGCAGCTTGGCGGGGGGCCCAGATACGCAGTATTTT

J: TRBJ2-3
D: TRBD1
V: TRBV10-3
size: .
CDR3: CAITPTGPTDTQYF
DNA: TGTGCCATCACTCCGACAGGGCCAACAGATACGCAGTATTTT

J: TRBJ1-3
D: TRBD1
V: TRBV5-4
size: .
CDR3: CASSLGQGTSGNTIYF
DNA: TGTGCCAGCAGCTTGGGACAGGGTACCTCTGGAAACACCATATATTTT

J: TRBJ2-7
D: .
V: TRBV29-1
size: .
CDR3: CSVEEWKGNEQYF
DNA: TGCAGCGTTGAAGAGTGGAAGGGGAACGAGCAGTACTTC

J: TRBJ2-4
D: TRBD1
V: TRBV27
size: .
CDR3: CASRGTAANIQYF
DNA: TGTGCCAGCCGTGGGACAGCCGCCAACATTCAGTACTTC

J: TRBJ2-1
D: TRBD2
V: TRBV5-1
size: .
CDR3: CASSFTPGLPSDNEQFF
DNA: TGCGCCAGCAGCTTTACTCCGGGACTACCGTCGGACAATGAGCAGTTCTTC

J: TRBJ2-2
D: TRBD2
V: TRBV27
size: once
CDR3: CASSLYLAGYNGELFF
DNA: TGTGCCAGCAGTTTATATCTAGCGGGATATAACGGGGAGCTGTTTTTT

J: TRBJ1-2
D: .
V: TRBV19
size: .
CDR3: CASSRQAGYGYTF
DNA: TGTGCCAGTAGTCGACAGGCCGGCTATGGCTACACCTTC

J: TRBJ2-1
D: TRBD2
V: TRBV11-3
size: once
CDR3: CASSLGATSANMDEQFF
DNA: TGTGCCAGCAGCTTAGGGGCAACTAGCGCCAATATGGATGAGCAGTTCTTC

J: TRBJ2-1
D: TRBD2
V: TRBV5-1
size: .
CDR3: CASSLAGGLAATTSYNEQFF
DNA: TGCGCCAGCAGCTTGGCCGGGGGACTAGCAGCAACTACCTCCTACAATGAGCAGTTCTTC

J: TRBJ2-7
D: TRBD2
V: TRBV6-1
size: .
CDR3: CASRGLAGFYEQYF
DNA: TGTGCCAGCAGGGGACTAGCGGGCTTCTACGAGCAGTACTTC

J: TRBJ2-1
D: .
V: TRBV6-4
size: .
CDR3: CASSDTHGTHNEQFF
DNA: TGTGCCAGCAGTGACACTCACGGGACTCACAATGAGCAGTTCTTC

J: TRBJ2-7
D: TRBD2
V: TRBV6-5
size: .
CDR3: CASRVGGGVQHEQYF
DNA: TGTGCCAGCAGAGTCGGGGGGGGCGTGCAACACGAGCAGTACTTC

J: TRBJ1-4
D: .
V: TRBV9
size: .
CDR3: CASSLGATNEKLFF
DNA: TGTGCCAGCAGTTTAGGGGCGACTAATGAAAAACTGTTTTTT

J: TRBJ2-2
D: .
V: TRBV9
size: .
CDR3: CASSALVGELFF
DNA: TGTGCCAGCAGCGCCCTCGTCGGGGAGCTGTTTTTT

J: TRBJ2-5
D: .
V: TRBV7-3
size: .
CDR3: CASSFRAGETQYF
DNA: TGTGCCAGCAGCTTCAGGGCGGGGGAGACCCAGTACTTC

J: TRBJ2-3
D: TRBD1
V: TRBV25-1
size: .
CDR3: CASSRQGADTQYF
DNA: TGTGCCAGCAGCCGACAGGGCGCAGATACGCAGTATTTT

J: TRBJ2-2
D: .
V: TRBV27
size: .
CDR3: CASSLSTTTGRGELFF
DNA: TGTGCCAGCAGTTTATCGACGACGACAGGCCGAGGGGAGCTGTTTTTT

J: TRBJ2-6
D: .
V: TRBV2
size: .
CDR3: CASSEGGSGANVLTF
DNA: TGTGCCAGCAGTGAGGGGGGCTCTGGGGCCAACGTCCTGACTTTC

J: TRBJ2-7
D: .
V: TRBV9
size: .
CDR3: CASSVSPDYEQYF
DNA: TGTGCCAGCAGCGTATCTCCAGACTACGAGCAGTACTTC

J: TRBJ2-2
D: .
V: TRBV18
size: .
CDR3: CASSLNIDRNAGELFF
DNA: TGTGCCAGCTCACTAAACATTGACAGGAACGCCGGGGAGCTGTTTTTT

J: TRBJ2-1
D: .
V: TRBV18
size: .
CDR3: CASSPPRTFYNEQFF
DNA: TGTGCCAGCTCACCACCTAGGACTTTCTACAATGAGCAGTTCTTC

J: TRBJ2-3
D: TRBD2
V: TRBV9
size: .
CDR3: CASSVRSGGADTQYF
DNA: TGTGCCAGCAGCGTTCGTAGCGGGGGGGCAGATACGCAGTATTTT

J: TRBJ2-7
D: TRBD1
V: TRBV7-3
size: .
CDR3: CASSLGTGDLLYF
DNA: TGTGCCAGCAGCTTAGGGACAGGAGACCTCTTGTACTTC

J: TRBJ2-3
D: TRBD2
V: TRBV5-1
size: .
CDR3: CASSLGLAGAADTQYF
DNA: TGCGCCAGCAGCTTGGGACTAGCGGGAGCTGCAGATACGCAGTATTTT

J: TRBJ2-7
D: TRBD1
V: TRBV6-6
size: .
CDR3: CASSFPTGEQYF
DNA: TGTGCCAGCAGTTTTCCGACAGGGGAGCAGTACTTC

J: TRBJ1-3
D: .
V: TRBV5-1
size: .
CDR3: CASSLGRSNSGNTIYF
DNA: TGCGCCAGCAGCTTGGGAAGGAGTAACTCTGGAAACACCATATATTTT

J: TRBJ2-5
D: .
V: TRBV19
size: .
CDR3: CASSKNRQETQYF
DNA: TGTGCCAGTAGTAAAAACAGGCAAGAGACCCAGTACTTC

J: TRBJ2-3
D: TRBD2
V: TRBV7-3
size: .
CDR3: CASSRLAGTDTQYF
DNA: TGTGCCAGCAGCCGACTAGCGGGCACAGATACGCAGTATTTT

J: TRBJ1-3
D: .
V: TRBV5-1
size: .
CDR3: CASSPGSGNTIYF
DNA: TGCGCCAGCAGCCCGGGCTCTGGAAACACCATATATTTT

J: TRBJ1-5
D: TRBD1
V: TRBV28
size: .
CDR3: CASSSPTGTYQPQHF
DNA: TGTGCCAGCAGTTCGCCGACAGGGACTTATCAGCCCCAGCATTTT

J: TRBJ1-6
D: .
V: TRBV2
size: .
CDR3: CASRRQSSSYNSPLHF
DNA: TGTGCCAGCAGGCGACAGAGCAGCTCCTATAATTCACCCCTCCACTTT

J: TRBJ1-5
D: .
V: TRBV19
size: .
CDR3: CASSMIRGGWVQPQHF
DNA: TGTGCCAGTAGTATGATAAGGGGGGGCTGGGTTCAGCCCCAGCATTTT

J: TRBJ2-5
D: .
V: TRBV4-1
size: .
CDR3: CASSQLSGGLKTQYF
DNA: TGCGCCAGCAGCCAATTGTCAGGGGGGTTAAAGACCCAGTACTTC

J: TRBJ2-2
D: TRBD1
V: TRBV7-3
size: .
CDR3: CASRRTGGRTGELFF
DNA: TGTGCCAGCAGAAGGACAGGGGGCAGGACCGGGGAGCTGTTTTTT

J: TRBJ2-1
D: TRBD2
V: TRBV27
size: .
CDR3: CASSSPGAGANEQFF
DNA: TGTGCCAGCAGTTCCCCCGGGGCGGGAGCCAATGAGCAGTTCTTC

J: TRBJ1-1
D: TRBD1
V: TRBV10-3
size: once
CDR3: CAISGQGIPEAFF
DNA: TGTGCCATCAGTGGACAGGGTATCCCTGAAGCTTTCTTT